What follows describes a single TCR beta chain. The data were taken from a study of shared clonotypes between healthy human individuals. This CDR3 region has 12 residues. CDR1 is SNHLY, CDR2 FYNNEI, per germline. Trimming stripped 8 bases from V and 4 bases from J, with 11 bases between. HIV-negative, healthy adults without recent acute infections or vaccinations were the donors. For each subset, genomic DNA was distributed in equal portions over several immunoSEQ plates. Replicate PCRs run on sorted subsets employed 200 ng DNA, tens of thousands of T cell genomes. Repertoires were generated with immunoSEQ multiplex PCR, while TCRdb's copy carries only in-frame clones and drops some. The sample has 2.3 million or so clones; approximately 93% are singletons.

Sequencing was done on a sample of naive CD4+ T cells from PBMCs. Subset of the sample: CD45RA+ positively selected. This chain joins TRBV2 and TRBJ2-5, with a possible D match to TRBD2 (5 bases). This clonotype originated in a man younger than 30 in good health. Some clones in this sample may be carry-over from other donors' samples. The CDR3 loop reads CASLRESETQYF. Here the CDR3 DNA reads TGTGCCAGCTTGAGGGAATCAGAGACCCAGTACTTC.